This TCR beta chain was profiled in a study of T cell responses to AZD1222 COVID-19 vaccine. Germline assignment: CDR1 SGHNT and CDR2 YYREEE (reference sequence). CDR3 size: 15 residues. J lost 0 bases, V lost 5 bases, and 8 bases had no gene match. Generated by immunoSEQ multiplex PCR, the TCRdb table keeps only in-frame clones and is missing some. There are about 97,000 clones in the sample; 86% occur only once, and around 1.5% lies in the top ten. The rearrangement links TRBV5-4 to TRBJ2-7; 7 positions match TRBD1. The input for sequencing was peripheral blood, taken on day 0 of AZD1222 vaccination. The source of this sequence is an adult in good health. The CDR3 sequence: CASRAGGESSYEQYF. The CDR3 bases are TGTGCCAGCAGAGCAGGGGGAGAGAGCTCCTACGAGCAGTACTTC.